The entry below gives a single T cell receptor beta chain sequence along with its context. Its antigen remains unidentified. Additional DNA sequences in this sample encode the identical CDR3. The source of the sample is a study of beta chain features in type 1 diabetes. Whole-study findings and limits: Naive, central memory and Treg TCRB repertoires appeared more alike in patients than in healthy donors.

Researchers reported sorting CD4+ naive, central memory, regulatory and stem cell-like memory cells via CD45RO/CCR7/CD25/CD127/CD95/CD27. The authors reverse transcribed all of the isolated RNA, so sequencing captured expressed TCRB transcripts. Data came from immunoSEQ multiplex PCR; TCRdb stores just in-frame clones and leaves some out. The sample consists of 200,000 to 300,000 clones, 25% to 30% of them appearing once. This TCR derives from a young man in good health. Sequenced input: central memory CD4+ T cells from blood.

The CDR3 bases are TGTGCCACCAGCAGGGACAGGGGTGATGGCTACACCTTC. It translates to CATSRDRGDGYTF. The chain carries TRBV15 and TRBJ1-2; TRBD1 matches at 9 bases. With 3 bases clipped from V and 6 bases from J, the junction kept 2 bases outside the gene matches. The CDR3 length is 13 residues. In germline, CDR1 is LNHNV, CDR2 YYDKDF (reference sequence).